This T cell receptor (beta chain) was sequenced for a study of a mutant IDH1 vaccine in newly diagnosed glioma. Study in general: Of the patients given treatment, about 62% were male and 37.5% were female, and a mean age of approximately 37 years was recorded. Before enrollment, the patients had been treated with radiotherapy alone, temozolomide alone, or both together. Most of them had received both.

Sequenced by immunoSEQ multiplex PCR; TCRdb stores in-frame clones only, minus some. The profile shows approximately 60,000 clones, 85% to 90% of them singletons. With regard to this clone: Its antigen is unknown.

The sample's time point: week 5, during vaccination. Each dose of the vaccine consisted of 300 ug of mutant IDH1 20-mer peptide, with topical imiquimod. This sample comprised PBMCs, obtained from a glioma patient whose treatment included an IDH1 peptide vaccine. The receptor comes from a woman between 40 and 55 years old with glioma.

The CDR3 region is CASSINGRGDNQPQHF. CDR3 DNA: TGTGCCAGTAGTATAAACGGTCGAGGGGACAATCAGCCCCAGCATTTT. This rearrangement joins TRBV19 to TRBJ1-5, with D tentatively TRBD1 (5 bases). Trimming shortened V by 2 bases and J by 3 bases, and 14 bases separated the two germline ends. The CDR3 spans 16 residues. Per germline, CDR1 LNHDA and CDR2 SQIVND (reference sequence).